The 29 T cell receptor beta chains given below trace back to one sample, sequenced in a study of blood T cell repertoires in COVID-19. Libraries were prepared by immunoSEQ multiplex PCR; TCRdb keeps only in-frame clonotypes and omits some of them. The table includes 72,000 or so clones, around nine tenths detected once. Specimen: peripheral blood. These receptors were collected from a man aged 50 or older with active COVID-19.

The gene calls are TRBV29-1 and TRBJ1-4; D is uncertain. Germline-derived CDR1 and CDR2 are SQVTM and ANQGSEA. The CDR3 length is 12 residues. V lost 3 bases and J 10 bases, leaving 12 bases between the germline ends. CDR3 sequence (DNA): TGCAGCGTTGATGGGCCCGAGGGAAAACTGTTTTTT. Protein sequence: CSVDGPEGKLFF.

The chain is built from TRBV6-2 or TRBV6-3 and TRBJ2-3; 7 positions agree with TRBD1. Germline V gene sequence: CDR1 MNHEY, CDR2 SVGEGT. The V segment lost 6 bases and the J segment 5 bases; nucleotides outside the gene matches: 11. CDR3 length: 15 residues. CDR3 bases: TGTGCCAGCAGCCCGAAGACAGGGAGCGGAGATACGCAGTATTTT. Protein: CASSPKTGSGDTQYF.

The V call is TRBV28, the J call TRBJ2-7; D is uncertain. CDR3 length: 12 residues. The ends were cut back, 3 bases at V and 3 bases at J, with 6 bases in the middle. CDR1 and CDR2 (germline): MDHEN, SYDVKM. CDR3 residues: CASSFQNYEQYF. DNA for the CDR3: TGTGCCAGCAGTTTTCAGAACTACGAGCAGTACTTC.

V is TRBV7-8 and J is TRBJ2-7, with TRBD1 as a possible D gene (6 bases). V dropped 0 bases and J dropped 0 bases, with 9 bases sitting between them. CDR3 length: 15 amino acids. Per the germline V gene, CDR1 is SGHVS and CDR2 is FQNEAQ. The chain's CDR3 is CASSLARTVSYEQYF. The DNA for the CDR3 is TGTGCCAGCAGCTTAGCGCGGACAGTCTCCTACGAGCAGTACTTC.

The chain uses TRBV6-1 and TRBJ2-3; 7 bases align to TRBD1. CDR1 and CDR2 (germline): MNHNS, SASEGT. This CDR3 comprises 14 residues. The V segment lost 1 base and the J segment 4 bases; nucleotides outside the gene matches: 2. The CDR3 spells CASSEDRGPDTQYF. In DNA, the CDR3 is TGTGCCAGCAGTGAAGACAGGGGCCCAGATACGCAGTATTTT.

The CDR3 protein is CASSQERTDYGYTF. The CDR3 DNA sequence: TGTGCCAGCAGCCAAGAGAGGACAGACTATGGCTACACCTTC. This chain joins TRBV4-2 and TRBJ1-2, with D maybe TRBD1 (6 bases). Germline lookup yields CDR1 LGHNA and CDR2 YNFKEQ. The CDR3 spans 14 residues. The germline V and J ends were trimmed by 0 bases and 3 bases, with 8 bases remaining between them.

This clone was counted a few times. CDR3 sequence (DNA): TGTGCCAGTAGTATCGACAGGGCGCGGCAGTTCTTC. Protein product: CASSIDRARQFF. V usage is TRBV19 and J usage is TRBJ2-1; 7 nucleotides line up with TRBD1. V shed 3 bases and J 12 bases; nucleotides not matched to a gene: 5. CDR3 length: 12 residues. Germline V gene lookup returns CDR1 LNHDA and CDR2 SQIVND (reference sequence).

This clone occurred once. The CDR3 DNA follows: TGTGCCAGCTCACTATCCAGGGTTCTGGACACCATATATTTT. This encodes CASSLSRVLDTIYF. This chain uses TRBV18 with TRBJ1-3; D perhaps matches TRBD1 (5 bases). V dropped 4 bases and J dropped 8 bases, with 15 bases sitting between them. This CDR3 is 14 amino acids long. The V gene's germline CDR1 is KGHSH and CDR2 LQKENI. The full variable domain, its missing parts supplied by reference TRBV18 and TRBJ1-3, is NAGVMQNPRHLVRRRGQEARLRCSPMKGHSHVYWYRQLPEEGLKFMVYLQKENIIDESGMPKERFSAEFPKEGPSILRIQQVVRGDSAAYFCASSLSRVLDTIYFGEGSWLTVV.

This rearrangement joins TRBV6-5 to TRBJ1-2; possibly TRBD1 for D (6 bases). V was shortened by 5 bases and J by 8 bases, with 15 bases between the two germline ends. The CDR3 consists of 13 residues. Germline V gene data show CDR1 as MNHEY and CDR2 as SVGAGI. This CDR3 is CASSRTQGRGYTF. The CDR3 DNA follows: TGTGCCAGCAGTCGAACACAGGGAAGGGGCTACACCTTC.

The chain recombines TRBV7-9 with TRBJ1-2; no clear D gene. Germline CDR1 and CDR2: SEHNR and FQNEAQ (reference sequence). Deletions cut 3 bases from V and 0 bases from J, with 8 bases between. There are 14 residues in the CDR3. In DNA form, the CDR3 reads TGTGCCAGCAGCTTGCGGGCCGCTAACTATGGCTACACCTTC. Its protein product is CASSLRAANYGYTF.

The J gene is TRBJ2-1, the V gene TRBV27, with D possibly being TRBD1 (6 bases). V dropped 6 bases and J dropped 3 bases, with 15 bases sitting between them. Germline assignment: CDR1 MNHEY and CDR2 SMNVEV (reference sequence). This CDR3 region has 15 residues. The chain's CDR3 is CASRKPGVSYNEQFF. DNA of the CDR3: TGTGCCAGCAGGAAGCCAGGGGTAAGCTACAATGAGCAGTTCTTC.

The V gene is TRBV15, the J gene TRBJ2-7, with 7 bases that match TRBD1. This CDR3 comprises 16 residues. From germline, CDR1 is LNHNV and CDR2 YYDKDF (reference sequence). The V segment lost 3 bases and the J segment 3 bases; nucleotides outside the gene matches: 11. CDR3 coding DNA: TGTGCCACCAGCAGGAAGACAGGGAAAACTAACTACGAGCAGTACTTC. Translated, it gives CATSRKTGKTNYEQYF.

This CDR3 is CATSREGQGYGYTF. The CDR3 region has the DNA TGTGCCACCAGCAGAGAGGGACAGGGGTATGGCTACACCTTC. This chain links TRBV15 with TRBJ1-2; TRBD1 matches at 10 bases. The germline CDR1 and CDR2 sequences are LNHNV and YYDKDF (reference sequence). The V gene end was trimmed by 0 bases and the J gene end by 5 bases; junction bases not matched to a gene: 0. The CDR3 extends over 14 amino acids.

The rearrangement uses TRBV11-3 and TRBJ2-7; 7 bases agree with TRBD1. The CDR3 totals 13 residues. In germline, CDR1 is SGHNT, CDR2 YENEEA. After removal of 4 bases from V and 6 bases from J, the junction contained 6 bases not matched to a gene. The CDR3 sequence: CASSYRQGGEQYF. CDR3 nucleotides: TGTGCCAGCAGCTACCGACAGGGTGGCGAGCAGTACTTC. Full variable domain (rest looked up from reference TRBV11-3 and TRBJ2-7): EAGVVQSPRYKIIEKKQPVAFWCNPISGHNTLYWYLQNLGQGPELLIRYENEEAVDDSQLPKDRFSAERLKGVDSTLKIQPAELGDSAVYLCASSYRQGGEQYFGPGTRLTVT.

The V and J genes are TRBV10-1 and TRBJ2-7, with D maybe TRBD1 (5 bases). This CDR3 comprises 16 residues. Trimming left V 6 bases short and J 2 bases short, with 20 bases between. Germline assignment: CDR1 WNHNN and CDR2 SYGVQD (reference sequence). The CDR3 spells CASRHKQEPLPYEQYF. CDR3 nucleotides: TGCGCCAGCAGGCACAAACAGGAGCCTCTCCCCTACGAGCAGTACTTC.

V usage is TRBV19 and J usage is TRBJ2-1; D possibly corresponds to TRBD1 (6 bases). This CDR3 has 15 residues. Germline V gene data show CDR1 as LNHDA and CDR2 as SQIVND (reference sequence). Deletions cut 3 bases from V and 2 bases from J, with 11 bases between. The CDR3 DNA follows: TGTGCCAGTAGTATTCGGACAGCGACCTACAATGAGCAGTTCTTC. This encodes CASSIRTATYNEQFF.

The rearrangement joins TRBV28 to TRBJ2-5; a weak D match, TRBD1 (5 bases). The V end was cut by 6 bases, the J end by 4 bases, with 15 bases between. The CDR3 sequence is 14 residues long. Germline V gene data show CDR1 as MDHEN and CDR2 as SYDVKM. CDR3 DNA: TGTGCCAGCAGGATCTTAGGGGCAGGAGAGACCCAGTACTTC. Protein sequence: CASRILGAGETQYF.

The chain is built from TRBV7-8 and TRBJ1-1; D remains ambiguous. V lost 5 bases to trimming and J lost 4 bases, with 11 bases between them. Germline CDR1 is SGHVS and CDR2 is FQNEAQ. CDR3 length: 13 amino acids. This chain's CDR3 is CASSVGVTTEAFF. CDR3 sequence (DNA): TGTGCCAGCAGCGTGGGAGTTACCACTGAAGCTTTCTTT.

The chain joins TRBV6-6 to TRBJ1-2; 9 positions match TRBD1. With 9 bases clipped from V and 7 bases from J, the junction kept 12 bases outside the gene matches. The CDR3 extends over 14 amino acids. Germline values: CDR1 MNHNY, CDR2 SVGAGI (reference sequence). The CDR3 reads CASHQGQGGGGYTF. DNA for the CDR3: TGTGCCAGTCACCAGGGACAGGGTGGGGGTGGCTACACCTTC.

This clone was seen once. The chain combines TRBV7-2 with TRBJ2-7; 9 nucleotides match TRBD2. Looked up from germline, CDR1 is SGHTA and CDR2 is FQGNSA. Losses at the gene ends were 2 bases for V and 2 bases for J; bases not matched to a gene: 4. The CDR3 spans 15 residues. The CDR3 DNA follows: TGTGCCAGCAGCTTATGGCCTAGCGGGGCCTACGAGCAGTACTTC. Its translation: CASSLWPSGAYEQYF.

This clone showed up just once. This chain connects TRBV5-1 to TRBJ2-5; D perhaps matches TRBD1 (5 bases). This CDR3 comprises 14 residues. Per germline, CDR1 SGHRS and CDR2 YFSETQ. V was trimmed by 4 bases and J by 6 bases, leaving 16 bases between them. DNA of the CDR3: TGCGCCAGCAGCCCAGGGTCCCTAGAGCAGACCCAGTACTTC. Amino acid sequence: CASSPGSLEQTQYF.

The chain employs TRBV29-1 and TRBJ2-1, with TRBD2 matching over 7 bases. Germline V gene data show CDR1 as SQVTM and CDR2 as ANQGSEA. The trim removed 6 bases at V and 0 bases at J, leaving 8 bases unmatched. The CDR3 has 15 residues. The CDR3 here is CSVDTSESSYNEQFF. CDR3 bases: TGCAGCGTGGATACTAGCGAGAGCTCCTACAATGAGCAGTTCTTC.

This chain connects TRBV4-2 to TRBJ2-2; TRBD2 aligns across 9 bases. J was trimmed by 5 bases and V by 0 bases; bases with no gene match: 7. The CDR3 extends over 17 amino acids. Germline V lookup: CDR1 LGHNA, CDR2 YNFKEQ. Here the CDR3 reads CASSQDPSAGGTGELFF. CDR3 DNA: TGTGCCAGCAGCCAAGACCCTTCTGCGGGGGGGACCGGGGAGCTGTTTTTT.

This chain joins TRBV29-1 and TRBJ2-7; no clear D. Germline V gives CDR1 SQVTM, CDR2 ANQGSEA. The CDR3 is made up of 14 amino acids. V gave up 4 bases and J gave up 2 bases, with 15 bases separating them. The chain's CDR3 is CSVVWAKPTYEQYF. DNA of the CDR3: TGCAGCGTTGTATGGGCTAAACCCACCTACGAGCAGTACTTC.

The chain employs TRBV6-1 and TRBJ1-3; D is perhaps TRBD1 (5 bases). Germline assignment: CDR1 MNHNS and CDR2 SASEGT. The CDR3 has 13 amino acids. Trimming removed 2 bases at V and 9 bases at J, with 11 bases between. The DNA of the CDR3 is TGTGCCAGCAGTGAATTAGGAACAGGCACCATATATTTT. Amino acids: CASSELGTGTIYF.

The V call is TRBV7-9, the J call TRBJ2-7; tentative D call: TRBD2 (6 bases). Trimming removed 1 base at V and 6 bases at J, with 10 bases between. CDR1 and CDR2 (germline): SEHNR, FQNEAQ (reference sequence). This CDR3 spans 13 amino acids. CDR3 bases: TGTGCCAGCAGCTTAGTATCCGGGGGCGAGCAGTACTTC. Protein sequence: CASSLVSGGEQYF. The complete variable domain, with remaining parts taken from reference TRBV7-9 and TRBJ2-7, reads DTGVSQNPRHKITKRGQNVTFRCDPISEHNRLYWYRQTLGQGPEFLTYFQNEAQLEKSRLLSDRFSAERPKGSFSTLEIQRTEQGDSAMYLCASSLVSGGEQYFGPGTRLTVT.

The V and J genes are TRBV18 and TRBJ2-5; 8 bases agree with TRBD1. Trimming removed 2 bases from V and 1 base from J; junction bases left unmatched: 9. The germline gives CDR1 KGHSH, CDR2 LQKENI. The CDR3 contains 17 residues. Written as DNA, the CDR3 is TGTGCCAGCTCACCAATCGGACAGGGAGGCCTCCAAGAGACCCAGTACTTC. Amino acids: CASSPIGQGGLQETQYF.

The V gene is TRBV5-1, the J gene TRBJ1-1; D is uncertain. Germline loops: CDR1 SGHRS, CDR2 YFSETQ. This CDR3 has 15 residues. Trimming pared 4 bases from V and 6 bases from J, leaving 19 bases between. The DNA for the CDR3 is TGCGCCAGCAGCCTGCGGGTGAAAATCCCCCCTGAAGCTTTCTTT. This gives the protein CASSLRVKIPPEAFF. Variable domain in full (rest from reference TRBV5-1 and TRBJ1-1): KAGVTQTPRYLIKTRGQQVTLSCSPISGHRSVSWYQQTPGQGLQFLFEYFSETQRNKGNFPGRFSGRQFSNSRSEMNVSTLELGDSALYLCASSLRVKIPPEAFFGQGTRLTVV.

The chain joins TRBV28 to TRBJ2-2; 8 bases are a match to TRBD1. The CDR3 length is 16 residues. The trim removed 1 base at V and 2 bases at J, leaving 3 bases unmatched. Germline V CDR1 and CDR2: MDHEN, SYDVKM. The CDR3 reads CASSLFPGGNTGELFF. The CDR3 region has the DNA TGTGCCAGCAGTTTATTTCCAGGGGGCAACACCGGGGAGCTGTTTTTT.